This T cell receptor (beta chain) was sequenced for a study of T cell changes during pregnancy in multiple sclerosis. Germline V gives CDR1 MNHNS, CDR2 SASEGT. There are 13 residues in the CDR3. V was shortened by 4 bases and J by 7 bases, with 11 bases between the two germline ends. Measured with immunoSEQ multiplex PCR; TCRdb has only the in-frame clones, and not every one. The sample contains 70,000 or so clones, around 94% of which appear only once. The chain uses TRBV6-1 and TRBJ1-5; a possible D gene is TRBD1 (6 bases). The sample in question was peripheral blood, obtained in the third trimester of pregnancy. The receptor was isolated from a female donor in good health, enrolled as a control in a pregnancy study. The CDR3 nucleotides read TGTGCCAGCAGTGGAACAGGGTGGCAGCCCCAGCATTTT. The encoded protein is CASSGTGWQPQHF.